These 23 T cell receptor beta chains share one sample of origin, sequenced in a study of Ad26.COV2.S vaccination and SARS-CoV-2 variants. Treatment of the sample: approximately 18 received Ad26.COV2.S at low or high dose, single or two shots; about 5 received placebo; per-sample allocation not given. On day 63 after the first injection, vaccine and placebo recipients gave samples. Only in-frame clones appear in the TCRdb table, and some are missing; sequencing was by immunoSEQ multiplex PCR. The sample includes around 400,000 clones, about four fifths of them seen just once. This specimen consisted of peripheral blood, obtained in a trial of Ad26.COV2.S vaccine versus placebo. The receptors stem from a person between 18 and 65 years old who received the Ad26.COV2.S COVID-19 vaccine or a placebo.

The V call is TRBV6-5, the J call TRBJ1-2; 8 bases align to TRBD1. CDR1 and CDR2 (germline): MNHEY, SVGAGI. The CDR3 totals 15 residues. Losses at the gene ends were 6 bases for V and 6 bases for J; bases not matched to a gene: 12. CDR3 residues: CASRQQGELRNGYTF. CDR3 nucleotides: TGTGCCAGCAGGCAACAGGGGGAACTGCGGAATGGCTACACCTTC.

This chain uses TRBV6-5 with TRBJ2-1; the match to TRBD2 covers 8 bases. V shed 2 bases and J 8 bases; nucleotides not matched to a gene: 11. CDR3 size: 16 residues. Per germline, CDR1 MNHEY and CDR2 SVGAGI. CDR3: CASSYPGLAGSDEQFF. CDR3 nucleotide sequence: TGTGCCAGCAGTTACCCTGGACTAGCCGGCAGCGATGAGCAGTTCTTC.

The table lists this clone with a count of one. V gene TRBV12-5 combines with J gene TRBJ2-3, with D tentatively TRBD1 or TRBD2 (5 bases each). This CDR3 is built from 16 residues. V lost 0 bases, J lost 1 base, and 11 bases lay in between. The germline CDR1 and CDR2 sequences are LGHNT and FRNRAP. This chain's CDR3 is CASGLVLGPGTDTQYF. DNA of the CDR3: TGTGCTAGTGGTTTGGTACTGGGACCGGGCACAGATACGCAGTATTTT.

This chain joins TRBV29-1 and TRBJ2-5, with 8 bases fitting TRBD1. Germline loops: CDR1 SQVTM, CDR2 ANQGSEA. This CDR3 has 13 amino acids. J was trimmed by 5 bases and V by 8 bases; bases with no gene match: 10. CDR3 protein: CSLSWDRNETQYF. In nucleotides, the CDR3 is TGCAGCCTGAGTTGGGACAGGAACGAGACCCAGTACTTC.

The V gene is TRBV6-5, the J gene TRBJ2-7, with 10 bases lining up with TRBD1. CDR3 length equals 16 residues. Germline loops: CDR1 MNHEY, CDR2 SVGAGI. J lost 0 bases, V lost 2 bases, and 4 bases had no gene match. Here the CDR3 reads CASSYGGTGVSYEQYF. CDR3 in DNA: TGTGCCAGCAGTTACGGAGGGACAGGGGTCTCCTACGAGCAGTACTTC.

The chain has TRBV5-1 and TRBJ2-2; D is ambiguous. The CDR3 sequence is 14 residues long. Trimming cost V 4 bases and J 6 bases, with 13 bases left between them. Germline CDR1 SGHRS, CDR2 YFSETQ. For the CDR3, the DNA is TGCGCCAGCAGCCAATCTAGTGGGCCCGGGGAGCTGTTTTTT. Translated: CASSQSSGPGELFF.

V and J are TRBV2 and TRBJ1-2, with TRBD1 matching 12 bases. Germline trimming cut 7 bases from V and 3 bases from J; bases unmatched to any gene: 6. CDR3 length: 15 residues. Germline CDR1 is SNHLY and CDR2 is FYNNEI. CDR3 protein: CASNRDRGPDYGYTF. CDR3 DNA: TGTGCCAGCAACCGGGACAGGGGGCCTGACTATGGCTACACCTTC.

For this clone: Other DNA sequences in this specimen translate into the identical CDR3. This chain links TRBV9 with TRBJ2-7; 8 nucleotides align to TRBD2. The V and J ends lost 3 bases and 0 bases, in that order; junction bases with no gene match: 2. Germline values: CDR1 SGDLS, CDR2 YYNGEE. There are 14 residues in the CDR3. CDR3 sequence (DNA): TGTGCCAGCAGCGCCCGGGGGGGCTCCTACGAGCAGTACTTC. It specifies CASSARGGSYEQYF.

This clone was detected only a few times. DNA for the CDR3: TGTGCCTGGGGGCCGGGACTGAGCCAAGAGACCCAGTACTTC. Translation: CAWGPGLSQETQYF. The rearrangement joins TRBV30 to TRBJ2-5; D perhaps matches TRBD2 (6 bases). This CDR3 is 14 amino acids long. Trimming pared 5 bases from V and 1 base from J, leaving 14 bases between. Germline V gives CDR1 GTSNPN, CDR2 SVGIG (reference sequence).

The chain uses TRBV2 and TRBJ1-3; D is unclear. Germline CDR1 is SNHLY and CDR2 is FYNNEI. There are 13 residues in the CDR3. The germline V and J ends were trimmed by 6 bases and 3 bases, with 9 bases remaining between them. CDR3 in DNA: TGTGCCAGCAGCTCCTTAGGTGGAAACACCATATATTTT. Its protein is CASSSLGGNTIYF.

V and J are TRBV18 and TRBJ1-4; tentatively, D is TRBD1 (6 bases). CDR1 and CDR2 (germline): KGHSH, LQKENI. Trimming cost V 6 bases and J 7 bases, with 12 bases left between them. The CDR3 totals 13 residues. In DNA form, the CDR3 reads TGTGCCAGCTCCCCAACAGGGACTGAAAAACTGTTTTTT. Its translation is CASSPTGTEKLFF.

This chain uses TRBV7-9 with TRBJ2-3, with 7 nucleotides matching TRBD1. The CDR3 loop spans 16 amino acids. Germline V gene lookup returns CDR1 SEHNR and CDR2 FQNEAQ (reference sequence). V lost 4 bases and J lost 2; bases outside the gene matches: 9. The CDR3 region is CASSSQTGSITDTQYF. The DNA of the CDR3 is TGTGCCAGCAGCTCCCAGACAGGGTCGATCACAGATACGCAGTATTTT.

This clone has just a few counts. Other DNA variants within this sample encode the same CDR3. The J gene is TRBJ2-7, the V gene TRBV6-5; weak D call: TRBD2 (6 bases). The germline gives CDR1 MNHEY, CDR2 SVGAGI. The CDR3 is made up of 14 amino acids. Trimming took 2 bases from V and 4 from J, leaving 12 bases between them. The CDR3, as DNA: TGTGCCAGCAGTTACGGCGGGGCGGGGTACGAGCAGTACTTC. Translating gives CASSYGGAGYEQYF.

This sequence joins TRBV27 and TRBJ1-4, with a weak D call TRBD1 (5 bases). Germline assignment: CDR1 MNHEY and CDR2 SMNVEV (reference sequence). The CDR3 covers 14 residues. V lost 3 bases, J lost 3 bases, and 8 bases lay in between. The CDR3 DNA is TGTGCCAGCAGTTTTGGGGGGGCTAATGAAAAACTGTTTTTT. Residues: CASSFGGANEKLFF.

V and J are TRBV7-9 and TRBJ2-1; TRBD2 is a possible D gene (6 bases). The CDR3 is made up of 13 amino acids. Looked up from germline, CDR1 is SEHNR and CDR2 is FQNEAQ (reference sequence). With 5 bases removed from V and 8 bases from J, the gap between germline ends came to 13 bases. CDR3 sequence (DNA): TGTGCCAGCAGCCCCCTAGCGAGCGATGAGCAGTTCTTC. Residues: CASSPLASDEQFF.

There are a few counts of this clone. The J gene is TRBJ2-1, the V gene TRBV11-3, with 7 bases aligning to TRBD2. The junction had 6 bases not matched to a gene; V was cut back by 2 bases and J by 5 bases. The CDR3 runs to 15 residues. Germline CDR1 and CDR2: SGHNT and YENEEA. CDR3 residues: CASSLFGGSHNEQFF. The CDR3 DNA follows: TGTGCCAGCAGCTTATTCGGGGGGAGCCACAATGAGCAGTTCTTC.

V gene TRBV15 combines with J gene TRBJ1-3; D uncertain. Germline V gene data show CDR1 as LNHNV and CDR2 as YYDKDF (reference sequence). The CDR3 sequence is 16 residues long. V lost 0 bases and J 2 bases, leaving 11 bases between the germline ends. CDR3 in amino acids: CATSRERTATGNTIYF. CDR3 nucleotides: TGTGCCACCAGCAGAGAGCGGACGGCGACTGGAAACACCATATATTTT. Full variable domain (rest looked up from reference TRBV15 and TRBJ1-3): DAMVIQNPRYQVTQFGKPVTLSCSQTLNHNVMYWYQQKSSQAPKLLFHYYDKDFNNEADTPDNFQSRRPNTSFCFLDIRSPGLGDTAMYLCATSRERTATGNTIYFGEGSWLTVV.

This sequence joins TRBV19 and TRBJ1-1; D may be TRBD1 (5 bases). There are 13 residues in the CDR3. Per germline, CDR1 LNHDA and CDR2 SQIVND (reference sequence). Trimming took 5 bases from V and 4 from J, leaving 11 bases between them. The CDR3 protein is CASSSQGITEAFF. The CDR3 DNA is TGTGCCAGTAGTTCCCAGGGAATCACTGAAGCTTTCTTT.

The rearrangement links TRBV20-1 to TRBJ2-1; D is undetermined. V shed 5 bases and J shed 4 bases, with 6 bases lying between them. CDR1 is DFQATT, CDR2 SNEGSKA, per germline (reference sequence). The CDR3 is made up of 11 amino acids. The CDR3 region is CSALDYNEQFF. The CDR3 bases are TGCAGTGCTCTCGATTACAATGAGCAGTTCTTC.

This clone was observed a few times. The chain is built from TRBV5-1 and TRBJ1-5; D perhaps matches TRBD1 (5 bases). From germline, CDR1 is SGHRS and CDR2 YFSETQ. Trimming removed 5 bases from V and 2 bases from J, with 11 bases in between. This CDR3 has 14 amino acids. The CDR3 DNA reads TGCGCCAGCAGTGCAGGGACGGGCAATCAGCCCCAGCATTTT. It is translated as CASSAGTGNQPQHF.

The chain combines TRBV6-5 with TRBJ1-2; perhaps TRBD1 as D (5 bases). Looked up from germline, CDR1 is MNHEY and CDR2 is SVGAGI. The CDR3 consists of 15 residues. Trimming left V 6 bases short and J 8 bases short, with 22 bases between. CDR3 DNA: TGTGCCAGCAGAATCGACAGTCTCAGGTTGGGAGGCTACACCTTC. It specifies CASRIDSLRLGGYTF.

The chain carries TRBV24-1 and TRBJ2-1, with TRBD2 matching 9 bases. The germline V gene has CDR1 KGHDR and CDR2 SFDVKD. This CDR3 is 17 amino acids long. The trim removed 6 bases at V and 3 bases at J, leaving 11 bases unmatched. CDR3 region: CATSNLAGVSGYNEQFF. In nucleotides, the CDR3 is TGTGCCACCAGTAACTTAGCGGGAGTCTCTGGCTACAATGAGCAGTTCTTC.

The gene calls are TRBV4-1 and TRBJ2-2; D gene unclear. This CDR3 is built from 16 residues. Trimming cost V 1 base and J 9 bases, with 18 bases left between them. CDR1 is MGHRA, CDR2 YSYEKL, per germline. CDR3 sequence reads: CASSQVRSFPVWELFF. The CDR3 bases are TGCGCCAGCAGCCAAGTTCGATCATTTCCCGTTTGGGAGCTGTTTTTT.